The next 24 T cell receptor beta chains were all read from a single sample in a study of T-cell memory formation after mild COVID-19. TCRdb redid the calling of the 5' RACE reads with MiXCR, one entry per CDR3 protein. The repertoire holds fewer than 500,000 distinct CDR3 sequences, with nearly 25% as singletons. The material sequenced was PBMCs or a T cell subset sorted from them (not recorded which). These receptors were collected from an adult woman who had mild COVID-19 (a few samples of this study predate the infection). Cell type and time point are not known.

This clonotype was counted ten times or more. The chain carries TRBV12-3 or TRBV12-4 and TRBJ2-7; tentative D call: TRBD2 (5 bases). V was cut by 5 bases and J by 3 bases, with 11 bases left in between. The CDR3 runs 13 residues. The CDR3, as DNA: TGTGCCAGCAGTCCAGCGGATTTCTACGAGCAGTACTTC. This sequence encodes CASSPADFYEQYF.

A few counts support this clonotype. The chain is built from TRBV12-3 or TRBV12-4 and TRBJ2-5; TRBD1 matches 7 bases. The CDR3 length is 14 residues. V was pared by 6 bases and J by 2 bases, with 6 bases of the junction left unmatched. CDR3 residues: CASRMDRRQETQYF. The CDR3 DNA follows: TGTGCCAGCAGGATGGACAGGCGACAAGAGACCCAGTACTTC.

The CDR3: CASSLARGEKLFF. CDR3 coding DNA: TGTGCCAGCAGTTTGGCCAGGGGGGAAAAACTGTTTTTT. The chain carries TRBV12-3 or TRBV12-4 and TRBJ1-4, with 7 bases matching TRBD1. The CDR3 contains 13 residues. The V gene end was trimmed by 3 bases and the J gene end by 8 bases; junction bases not matched to a gene: 3.

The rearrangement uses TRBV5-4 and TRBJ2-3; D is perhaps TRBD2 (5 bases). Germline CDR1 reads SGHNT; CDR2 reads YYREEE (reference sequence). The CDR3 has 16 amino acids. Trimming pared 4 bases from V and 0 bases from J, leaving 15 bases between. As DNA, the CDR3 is TGTGCCAGCAGCACCGGCCCGAGGGAGAGCACAGATACGCAGTATTTT. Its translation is CASSTGPRESTDTQYF.

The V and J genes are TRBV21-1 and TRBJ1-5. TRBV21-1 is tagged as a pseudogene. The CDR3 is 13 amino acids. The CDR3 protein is CASSKGSHQPQHF. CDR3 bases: TGTGCCAGCAGCAAAGGAAGCCATCAGCCCCAGCATTTT.

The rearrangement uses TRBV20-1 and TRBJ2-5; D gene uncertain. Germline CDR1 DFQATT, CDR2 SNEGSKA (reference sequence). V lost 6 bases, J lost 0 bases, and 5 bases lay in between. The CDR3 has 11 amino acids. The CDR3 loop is CSAYYQETQYF. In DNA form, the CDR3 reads TGCAGTGCGTATTACCAAGAGACCCAGTACTTC.

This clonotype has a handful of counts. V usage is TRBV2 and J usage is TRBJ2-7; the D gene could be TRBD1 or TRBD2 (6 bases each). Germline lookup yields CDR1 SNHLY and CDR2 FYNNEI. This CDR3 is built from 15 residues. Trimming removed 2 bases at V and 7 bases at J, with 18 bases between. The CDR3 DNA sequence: TGTGCCAGCAGTGAAAGTGGGGGGCCCACGGGAGAGCAGTACTTC. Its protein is CASSESGGPTGEQYF.

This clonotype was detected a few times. CDR3 coding DNA: TGTGCCAGCAGTCCTATTGTGGGCGTTGGCGGCACCTACAATGAGCAGTTCTTC. It is translated as CASSPIVGVGGTYNEQFF. This chain uses TRBV7-9 with TRBJ2-1; D remains ambiguous. Trimming removed 6 bases at V and 2 bases at J, with 23 bases between. This CDR3 region has 18 residues. The germline V gene has CDR1 SEHNR and CDR2 FQNEAQ (reference sequence).

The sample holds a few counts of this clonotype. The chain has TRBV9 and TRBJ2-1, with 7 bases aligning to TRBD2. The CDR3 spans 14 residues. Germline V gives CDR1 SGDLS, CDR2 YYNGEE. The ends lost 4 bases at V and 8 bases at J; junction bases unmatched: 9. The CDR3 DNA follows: TGTGCCAGCAGCCACCCGAACCGGGAGGATGAGCAGTTCTTC. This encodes CASSHPNREDEQFF.

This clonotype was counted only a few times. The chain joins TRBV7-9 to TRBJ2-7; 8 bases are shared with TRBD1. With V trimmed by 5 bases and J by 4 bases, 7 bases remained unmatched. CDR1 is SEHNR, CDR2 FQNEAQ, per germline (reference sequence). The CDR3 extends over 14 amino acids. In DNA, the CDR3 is TGTGCCAGCAGCCAGGACAGGGAGGTGTACGAGCAGTACTTC. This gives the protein CASSQDREVYEQYF.

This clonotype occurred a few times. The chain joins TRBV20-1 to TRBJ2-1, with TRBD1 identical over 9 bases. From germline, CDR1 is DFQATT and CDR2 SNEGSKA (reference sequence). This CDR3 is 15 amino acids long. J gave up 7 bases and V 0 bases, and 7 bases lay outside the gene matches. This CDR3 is CSAREPGQGLNEQFF. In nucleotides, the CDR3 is TGCAGTGCTAGAGAACCGGGACAGGGTCTTAATGAGCAGTTCTTC.

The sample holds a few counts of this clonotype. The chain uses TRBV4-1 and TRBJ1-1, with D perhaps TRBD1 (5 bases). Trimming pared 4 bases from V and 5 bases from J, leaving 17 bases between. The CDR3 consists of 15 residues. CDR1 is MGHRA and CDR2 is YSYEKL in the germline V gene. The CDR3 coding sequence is TGCGCCAGCAGCCCTTTTCAGGGTAGGGAGACTGAAGCTTTCTTT. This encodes CASSPFQGRETEAFF.

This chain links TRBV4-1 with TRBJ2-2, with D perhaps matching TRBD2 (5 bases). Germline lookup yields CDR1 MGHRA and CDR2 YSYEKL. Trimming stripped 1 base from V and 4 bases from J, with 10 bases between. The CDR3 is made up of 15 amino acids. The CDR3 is CASSQGGQITGELFF. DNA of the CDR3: TGCGCCAGCAGCCAAGGCGGGCAAATCACCGGGGAGCTGTTTTTT.

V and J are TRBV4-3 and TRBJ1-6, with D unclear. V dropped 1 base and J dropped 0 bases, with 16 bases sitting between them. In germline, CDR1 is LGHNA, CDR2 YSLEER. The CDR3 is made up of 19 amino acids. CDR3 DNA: TGCGCCAGCAGCCAAGGGGTGAATGGGAGGAGCTCCTATAATTCACCCCTCCACTTT. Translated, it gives CASSQGVNGRSSYNSPLHF.

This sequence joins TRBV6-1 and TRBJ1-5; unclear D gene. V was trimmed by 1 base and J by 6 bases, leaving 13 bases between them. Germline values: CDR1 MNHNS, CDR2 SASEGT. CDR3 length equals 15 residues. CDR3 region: CASSEDFSWGQPQHF. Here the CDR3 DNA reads TGTGCCAGCAGTGAAGACTTTTCTTGGGGTCAGCCCCAGCATTTT.

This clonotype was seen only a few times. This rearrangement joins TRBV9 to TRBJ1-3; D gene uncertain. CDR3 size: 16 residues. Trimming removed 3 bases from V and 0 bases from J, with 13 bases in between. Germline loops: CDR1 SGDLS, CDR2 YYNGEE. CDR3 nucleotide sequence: TGTGCCAGCAGCGGGGCGGTCTACTACTCTGGAAACACCATATATTTT. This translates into CASSGAVYYSGNTIYF. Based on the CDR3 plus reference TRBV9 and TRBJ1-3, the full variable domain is DSGVTQTPKHLITATGQRVTLRCSPRSGDLSVYWYQQSLDQGLQFLIQYYNGEERAKGNILERFSAQQFPDLHSELNLSSLELGDSALYFCASSGAVYYSGNTIYFGEGSWLTVV.

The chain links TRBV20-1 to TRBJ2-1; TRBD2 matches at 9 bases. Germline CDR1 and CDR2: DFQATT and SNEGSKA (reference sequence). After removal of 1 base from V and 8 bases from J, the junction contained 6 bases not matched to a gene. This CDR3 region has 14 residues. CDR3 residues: CSARVSGRIDEQFF. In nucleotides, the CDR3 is TGCAGTGCTAGAGTTAGCGGGAGAATCGATGAGCAGTTCTTC.

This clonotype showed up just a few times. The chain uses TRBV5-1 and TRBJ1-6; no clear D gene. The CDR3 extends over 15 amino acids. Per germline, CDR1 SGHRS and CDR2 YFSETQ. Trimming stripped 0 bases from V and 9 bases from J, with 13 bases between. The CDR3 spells CASSLGEPSVSPLHF. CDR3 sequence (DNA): TGCGCCAGCAGCTTGGGAGAACCCTCCGTTTCACCCCTCCACTTT.

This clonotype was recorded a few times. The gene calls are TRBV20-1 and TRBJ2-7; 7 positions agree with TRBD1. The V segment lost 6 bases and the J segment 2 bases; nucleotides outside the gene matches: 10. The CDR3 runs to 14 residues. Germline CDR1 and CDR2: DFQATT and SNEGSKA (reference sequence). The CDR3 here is CSASPTGQTYEQYF. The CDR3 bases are TGCAGTGCCAGCCCCACGGGACAGACCTACGAGCAGTACTTC.

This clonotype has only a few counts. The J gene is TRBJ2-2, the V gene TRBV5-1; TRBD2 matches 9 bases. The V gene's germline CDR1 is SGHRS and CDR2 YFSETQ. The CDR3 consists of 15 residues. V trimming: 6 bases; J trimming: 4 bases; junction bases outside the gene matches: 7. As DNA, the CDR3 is TGCGCCAGCAACCTAGCGGGGCCACGCACCGGGGAGCTGTTTTTT. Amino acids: CASNLAGPRTGELFF.

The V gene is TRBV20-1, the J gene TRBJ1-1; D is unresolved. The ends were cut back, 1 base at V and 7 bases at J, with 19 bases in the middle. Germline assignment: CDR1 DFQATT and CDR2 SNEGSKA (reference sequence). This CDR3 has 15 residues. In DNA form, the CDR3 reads TGCAGTGCTAGAGCATGGGGAGGAGAAGGTCGTGAAGCTTTCTTT. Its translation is CSARAWGGEGREAFF.

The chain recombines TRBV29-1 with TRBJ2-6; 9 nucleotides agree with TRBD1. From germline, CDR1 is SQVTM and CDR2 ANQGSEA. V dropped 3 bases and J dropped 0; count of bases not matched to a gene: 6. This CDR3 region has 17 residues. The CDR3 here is CSVDETGGFSGANVLTF. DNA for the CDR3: TGCAGCGTTGACGAGACAGGGGGGTTCTCTGGGGCCAACGTCCTGACTTTC.

CDR3 coding DNA: TGTGCCAGCAGCCAGGACGGGGCGACCAATCAGCCCCAGCATTTT. This codes for CASSQDGATNQPQHF. The V gene is TRBV7-3, the J gene TRBJ1-5; a possible D gene is TRBD1 (5 bases). The germline CDR1 and CDR2 sequences are SGHTA and FQGTGA. Trimming removed 5 bases from V and 3 bases from J, with 14 bases in between. The CDR3 runs to 15 residues.

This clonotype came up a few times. This CDR3 reads CASSVSSGMNEQYF. The DNA of the CDR3 is TGCGCCAGCAGCGTAAGTAGCGGGATGAACGAGCAGTACTTC. V usage is TRBV5-1 and J usage is TRBJ2-7; 8 nucleotides line up with TRBD2. CDR3 length: 14 residues. V lost 4 bases and J lost 5; bases outside the gene matches: 8. Germline V lookup: CDR1 SGHRS, CDR2 YFSETQ.